Below are 20 T cell receptor beta chains sequenced from a single sample in a study of T-cell memory formation after mild COVID-19. MiXCR, applied by TCRdb to the 5' RACE reads, yields one record per CDR3 protein. The table records 350,000 to 500,000 distinct CDR3 sequences, more than 15% of them present only once. What was sequenced was PBMCs or a T cell subset sorted from them (not recorded which). The receptor set was obtained from a man aged 18 to 29 who had mild COVID-19 (a few samples of this study predate the infection). Cell type and time point are not known.

This clonotype was seen more than once but under ten times. This chain joins TRBV15 and TRBJ2-7, with unresolved D. Germline assignment: CDR1 LNHNV and CDR2 YYDKDF (reference sequence). Trimming left V 0 bases short and J 10 bases short, with 13 bases between. The CDR3 spans 13 residues. The CDR3 DNA sequence: TGTGCCACCAGCAGAGACCAGGCGCAATATCAGTACTTC. This translates into CATSRDQAQYQYF.

This chain links TRBV7-6 with TRBJ1-3, with 11 bases fitting TRBD1. Germline V lookup: CDR1 SGHVS, CDR2 FNYEAQ. V lost 4 bases and J lost 0; bases outside the gene matches: 8. The CDR3 extends over 18 amino acids. CDR3 sequence: CASSYSGQGASSGNTIYF. CDR3 nucleotide sequence: TGTGCCAGCAGCTACTCAGGACAGGGGGCCAGCTCTGGAAACACCATATATTTT.

This clonotype came up a few times. The chain recombines TRBV7-2 with TRBJ2-3; tentatively, D is TRBD1 or TRBD2 (6 bases each). This CDR3 is built from 13 residues. Germline V lookup: CDR1 SGHTA, CDR2 FQGNSA. Trimming removed 11 bases from V and 5 bases from J, with 17 bases in between. CDR3 nucleotides: TGTGCCTCAAAGCAAGGAGGGGGAGATACGCAGTATTTT. Protein product: CASKQGGGDTQYF. Full variable domain (outside the CDR3, taken from reference TRBV7-2 and TRBJ2-3): GAGVSQSPSNKVTEKGKDVELRCDPISGHTALYWYRQSLGQGLEFLIYFQGNSAPDKSGLPSDRFSAERTGGSVSTLTIQRTQQEDSAVYLCASKQGGGDTQYFGPGTRLTVL.

This chain connects TRBV7-3 to TRBJ2-3; the D gene is possibly TRBD2 (7 bases). With 3 bases removed from V and 4 bases from J, the gap between germline ends came to 17 bases. Germline-derived CDR1 and CDR2 are SGHTA and FQGTGA. The CDR3 covers 16 residues. The CDR3 region is CASSFNVGAGADTQYF. The CDR3, as DNA: TGTGCCAGCAGCTTCAACGTGGGGGCGGGGGCAGATACGCAGTATTTT.

This clonotype has just a few counts. V gene TRBV7-3 combines with J gene TRBJ2-5, with TRBD2 matching 9 bases. This CDR3 region has 14 residues. The J segment lost 5 bases and the V segment lost 4 bases, leaving 5 bases of the junction unmatched. Germline V gives CDR1 SGHTA, CDR2 FQGTGA. The CDR3 here is CASSYFSGGETQYF. The CDR3 DNA reads as TGTGCCAGCAGCTATTTTAGCGGGGGTGAGACCCAGTACTTC.

The chain couples TRBV4-3 to TRBJ2-3; the D is unclear. The CDR3 totals 15 residues. V was cut by 4 bases and J by 1 base, with 12 bases left in between. The germline CDR1 and CDR2 sequences are LGHNA and YSLEER. The CDR3 here is CASSPSARGTDTQYF. The CDR3 DNA is TGCGCCAGCAGCCCCTCGGCACGAGGCACAGATACGCAGTATTTT.

The gene calls are TRBV10-2 and TRBJ2-3, with 8 bases identical to TRBD2. Germline CDR1 reads WSHSY; CDR2 reads SAAADI. The V gene end was trimmed by 8 bases and the J gene end by 0 bases; junction bases not matched to a gene: 10. The CDR3 length is 16 residues. This chain's CDR3 is CASGGGGTTSTDTQYF. CDR3 nucleotide sequence: TGCGCCAGCGGAGGCGGGGGGACGACTAGCACAGATACGCAGTATTTT.

This clonotype was seen more than once but under ten times. V usage is TRBV5-1 and J usage is TRBJ2-2, with D tentatively TRBD2 (6 bases). Germline-derived CDR1 and CDR2 are SGHRS and YFSETQ. The CDR3 totals 14 residues. Trimming cost V 4 bases and J 6 bases, with 13 bases left between them. In nucleotides, the CDR3 is TGCGCCAGCAGCATGGGACTGCCGGCCGGGGAGCTGTTTTTT. As protein: CASSMGLPAGELFF.

This clonotype was found many times. The chain joins TRBV28 to TRBJ1-2, with 7 bases fitting TRBD1. This CDR3 comprises 14 residues. CDR1 is MDHEN, CDR2 SYDVKM, per germline. V lost 2 bases, J lost 4 bases, and 4 bases stayed unmatched. The CDR3 region is CASSLRDSLYGYTF. CDR3 sequence (DNA): TGTGCCAGCAGTTTACGGGACAGCCTCTATGGCTACACCTTC.

This clonotype was found many times. The rearrangement links TRBV20-1 to TRBJ2-1; 12 nucleotides align to TRBD2. CDR1 is DFQATT and CDR2 is SNEGSKA in the germline V gene (reference sequence). This CDR3 has 14 residues. With 6 bases clipped from V and 10 bases from J, the junction kept 10 bases outside the gene matches. The chain's CDR3 is CSATLAGGQNEQFF. The CDR3 nucleotides read TGCAGTGCCACGCTAGCGGGGGGGCAGAACGAGCAGTTCTTC.

This clonotype was seen only a few times. This rearrangement joins TRBV6-2 or TRBV6-3 to TRBJ2-4; no reliable D call. This CDR3 comprises 16 residues. Trimming removed 1 base from V and 5 bases from J, with 15 bases in between. Germline V lookup: CDR1 MNHEY, CDR2 SVGEGT. CDR3 coding DNA: TGTGCCAGCAGTTACTACCTTTCGCTGCCGGAAAACATTCAGTACTTC. Translated: CASSYYLSLPENIQYF.

This clonotype turned up a few times. The chain recombines TRBV6-6 with TRBJ1-1; 11 bases match TRBD1. The germline V gene encodes CDR1 MNHNY and CDR2 SVGAGI (reference sequence). J gave up 0 bases and V 2 bases, and 5 bases lay outside the gene matches. The CDR3 sequence is 17 residues long. The CDR3: CASSYAGTGGMNTEAFF. DNA for the CDR3: TGTGCCAGCAGTTACGCCGGGACAGGGGGGATGAACACTGAAGCTTTCTTT.

The rearrangement links TRBV3-1 to TRBJ2-1; tentatively, D is TRBD2 (6 bases). Trimming took off 3 bases at V and 8 bases at J, with 11 bases between the two ends. The CDR3 length is 13 residues. Germline V gene lookup returns CDR1 LGHDT and CDR2 YNNKEL (reference sequence). As DNA, the CDR3 is TGTGCCAGCAGCCAGTCTGGAGGGCATGAGCAGTTCTTC. It codes for CASSQSGGHEQFF.

The chain is built from TRBV5-6 and TRBJ2-5; D may correspond to TRBD1 or TRBD2 (7 bases each). This CDR3 is built from 14 residues. Germline CDR1 and CDR2: SGHDT and YYEEEE. V dropped 4 bases and J dropped 4 bases, with 14 bases sitting between them. CDR3 DNA sequence: TGTGCCAGCAGCGACAGGGAGGGTGTAGAGACCCAGTACTTC. Translating it yields CASSDREGVETQYF.

This chain joins TRBV12-3 or TRBV12-4 and TRBJ2-3, with D possibly matching TRBD2 (6 bases). V shed 3 bases and J shed 2 bases, with 12 bases lying between them. This CDR3 has 15 amino acids. Here the CDR3 reads CASSFPTSITDTQYF. The CDR3, as DNA: TGTGCCAGCAGTTTCCCGACTAGTATCACAGATACGCAGTATTTT.

This clonotype was picked up a small number of times. For the CDR3, the DNA is TGTGCCAGCAGCTCTCTCCGGGTGGGCATTCAGTACTTC. It codes for CASSSLRVGIQYF. This chain joins TRBV7-9 and TRBJ2-4; D gene ambiguous. The CDR3 length is 13 residues. V shed 4 bases and J shed 9 bases, with 13 bases lying between them. Germline loops: CDR1 SEHNR, CDR2 FQNEAQ (reference sequence). Full variable domain (missing parts from reference TRBV7-9 and TRBJ2-4): DTGVSQNPRHKITKRGQNVTFRCDPISEHNRLYWYRQTLGQGPEFLTYFQNEAQLEKSRLLSDRFSAERPKGSFSTLEIQRTEQGDSAMYLCASSSLRVGIQYFGAGTRLSVL.

This clonotype was counted ten times or more. This sequence joins TRBV27 and TRBJ2-5; 9 bases agree with TRBD1. Germline trimming cut 6 bases from V and 5 bases from J; bases unmatched to any gene: 7. Germline V gene sequence: CDR1 MNHEY, CDR2 SMNVEV (reference sequence). The CDR3 runs to 14 residues. CDR3 amino acids: CASRRDRAGETQYF. The CDR3 DNA is TGTGCCAGCAGGCGGGACAGGGCGGGGGAGACCCAGTACTTC.

V and J are TRBV7-9 and TRBJ1-2; possibly TRBD1 for D (5 bases). The CDR3 has 11 amino acids. The germline V and J ends were trimmed by 1 base and 13 bases, with 10 bases remaining between them. Germline V gene data show CDR1 as SEHNR and CDR2 as FQNEAQ (reference sequence). The CDR3 is CASSLGGASTF. DNA of the CDR3: TGTGCCAGCAGCTTAGGCGGGGCTAGCACCTTC.

V usage is TRBV18 and J usage is TRBJ2-2; possibly TRBD2 for D (6 bases). Germline V gives CDR1 KGHSH, CDR2 LQKENI. The CDR3 is 15 amino acids. V was trimmed by 3 bases and J by 7 bases, leaving 15 bases between them. CDR3 in DNA: TGTGCCAGCTCACCCCCACTAGCTAGCGTCGGGGAGCTGTTTTTT. This translates into CASSPPLASVGELFF.

The chain uses TRBV6-2 or TRBV6-3 and TRBJ2-5; 10 nucleotides align to TRBD2. CDR1 is MNHEY and CDR2 is SVGEGT in the germline V gene. CDR3 length: 17 amino acids. After removal of 0 bases from V and 5 bases from J, the junction contained 9 bases not matched to a gene. Here the CDR3 reads CASSYSKKRGGWETQYF. Written as DNA, the CDR3 is TGTGCCAGCAGTTACTCAAAGAAGCGGGGGGGCTGGGAGACCCAGTACTTC.